Shown below are 30 T cell receptor beta chains from a single sample sequenced in a study of blood T cells in healthy people across ages. The authors ran a second PCR of roughly 6 to 12 cycles using a sample-barcoded 5' primer and a J-beta primer mix. TCRdb reanalysed the 5' RACE reads using MiXCR and keeps one entry per CDR3 protein. The sample lists about 1,000,000 distinct CDR3 sequences; 40% to 50% were seen once. The specimen was blood. These TCRs come from an older woman in good health.

This sequence joins TRBV2 and TRBJ1-2; D remains ambiguous. This CDR3 has 12 amino acids. Germline V lookup: CDR1 SNHLY, CDR2 FYNNEI. V was trimmed by 7 bases and J by 8 bases, leaving 14 bases between them. In nucleotides, the CDR3 is TGTGCCAGCATTTGGACGTCAAGGGGCTACACCTTC. Translating gives CASIWTSRGYTF.

This sequence joins TRBV5-6 and TRBJ2-5; D gene unclear. This CDR3 has 11 residues. Germline V lookup: CDR1 SGHDT, CDR2 YYEEEE. V lost 6 bases and J lost 5, with 8 bases in between. The CDR3 loop reads CASTGGETQYF. CDR3 nucleotides: TGTGCCAGCACAGGTGGGGAGACCCAGTACTTC.

This sequence joins TRBV20-1 and TRBJ2-2; possibly TRBD1 or TRBD2 for D (5 bases each). CDR3 length equals 13 residues. Germline-derived CDR1 and CDR2 are DFQATT and SNEGSKA (reference sequence). V was pared by 6 bases and J by 6 bases, with 14 bases between. The CDR3 bases are TGCAGTGCCCTTCGGGACGCCGCCGGGGAGCTGTTTTTT. The encoded protein is CSALRDAAGELFF.

This clonotype has only a few counts. V is TRBV7-2 and J is TRBJ2-1; 9 bases align to TRBD1. Trimming took 3 bases from V and 2 from J; bases not matched to a gene: 2. Germline loops: CDR1 SGHTA, CDR2 FQGNSA. The CDR3 runs 15 residues. The chain's CDR3 is CASSFGTGTYNEQFF. The CDR3 DNA reads TGTGCCAGCAGCTTCGGGACAGGGACCTACAATGAGCAGTTCTTC.

The sample holds a few counts of this clonotype. The CDR3 loop reads CASSLPGQPPYEQYF. In DNA, the CDR3 is TGCGCCAGCAGCTTGCCGGGACAGCCGCCCTACGAGCAGTACTTC. The V and J genes are TRBV5-1 and TRBJ2-7; 7 bases are shared with TRBD1. In germline, CDR1 is SGHRS, CDR2 YFSETQ. This CDR3 is built from 15 residues. With V trimmed by 1 base and J by 2 bases, 6 bases remained unmatched.

The V and J genes are TRBV24-1 and TRBJ2-1; D ambiguous. CDR1 KGHDR and CDR2 SFDVKD come from the germline V gene. This CDR3 has 13 residues. V was cut by 0 bases and J by 7 bases, with 6 bases left in between. CDR3 nucleotide sequence: TGTGCCACCAGTGATTTGTTGGTAAATGAGCAGTTCTTC. Translated, it gives CATSDLLVNEQFF.

The chain employs TRBV7-9 and TRBJ1-4; D uncertain. Trimming shortened V by 6 bases and J by 2 bases, and 16 bases separated the two germline ends. CDR3 length: 16 amino acids. Per the germline V gene, CDR1 is SEHNR and CDR2 is FQNEAQ (reference sequence). CDR3 DNA sequence: TGTGCCAGCAGTTCTACTTTGGACGGGACTAATGAAAAACTGTTTTTT. This gives the protein CASSSTLDGTNEKLFF.

As regards this clonotype: This may arise from a read error, as a much more abundant clone is one base away. This rearrangement joins TRBV4-1 to TRBJ2-1; D ambiguous. Per the germline V gene, CDR1 is MGHRA and CDR2 is YSYEKL. V lost 3 bases and J 2 bases, leaving 14 bases between the germline ends. This CDR3 region has 16 residues. This CDR3 reads CASSHDPIGAYNEQFF. Here the CDR3 DNA reads TGCGCCAGCAGCCATGACCCCATCGGCGCCTACAATGAGCAGTTCTTC.

This chain uses TRBV20-1 with TRBJ2-1; 10 bases map to TRBD2. Germline V gene lookup returns CDR1 DFQATT and CDR2 SNEGSKA (reference sequence). V lost 2 bases, J lost 6 bases, and 10 bases stayed unmatched. The CDR3 runs to 16 residues. The CDR3 is CSARLLAGASSNEQFF. The CDR3 DNA follows: TGCAGTGCTAGATTGCTAGCGGGAGCTTCATCCAATGAGCAGTTCTTC.

The chain combines TRBV2 with TRBJ2-2; D might be TRBD1 (5 bases). The ends were cut back, 3 bases at V and 5 bases at J, with 13 bases in the middle. This CDR3 contains 15 residues. Germline V gene lookup returns CDR1 SNHLY and CDR2 FYNNEI. CDR3 sequence (DNA): TGTGCCAGCAGTGAGGGTGGGGCGCGGACCGGGGAGCTGTTTTTT. Amino acid sequence: CASSEGGARTGELFF.

This sequence joins TRBV15 and TRBJ1-2; D unclear. The CDR3 has 13 amino acids. Trimming cost V 0 bases and J 10 bases, with 12 bases left between them. Per the germline V gene, CDR1 is LNHNV and CDR2 is YYDKDF (reference sequence). DNA for the CDR3: TGTGCCACCAGCAGAGATTTAGGAGTTGACTACACCTTC. Its translation: CATSRDLGVDYTF.

This clonotype was detected only a few times. The genes are TRBV20-1 and TRBJ2-1; 7 bases are shared with TRBD2. The germline CDR1 and CDR2 sequences are DFQATT and SNEGSKA (reference sequence). V lost 0 bases, J lost 0 bases, and 5 bases stayed unmatched. This CDR3 comprises 16 residues. The CDR3 coding sequence is TGCAGTGCTAGAGATGGCCGGGAGGCCTCCTACAATGAGCAGTTCTTC. This encodes CSARDGREASYNEQFF.

The rearrangement joins TRBV9 to TRBJ2-5, with 16 bases lining up with TRBD2. Germline V gene lookup returns CDR1 SGDLS and CDR2 YYNGEE. Trimming cost V 3 bases and J 2 bases; bases outside gene matches: 4. The CDR3 consists of 17 residues. The CDR3 region has the DNA TGTGCCAGCAGCGGGGGACTAGCGGGAGGGGGTCAAGAGACCCAGTACTTC. Amino acid sequence: CASSGGLAGGGQETQYF.

This clonotype was observed a few times. V is TRBV5-1 and J is TRBJ2-1, with a possible D match to TRBD1 (5 bases). The length of the CDR3 is 13 residues. Trimming took off 0 bases at V and 8 bases at J, with 9 bases between the two ends. The germline gives CDR1 SGHRS, CDR2 YFSETQ. The CDR3 sequence is CASSLGGAYEQFF. The CDR3 DNA follows: TGCGCCAGCAGCTTGGGGGGCGCCTATGAGCAGTTCTTC.

The CDR3 nucleotides are TGCAGTGCTAGACGGAGACAGAGAACAGATACGCAGTATTTT. It codes for CSARRRQRTDTQYF. The V call is TRBV20-1, the J call TRBJ2-3; tentatively, D is TRBD1 (5 bases). CDR1 is DFQATT, CDR2 SNEGSKA, per germline (reference sequence). V was clipped by 2 bases and J by 3 bases, with 12 bases between them. The CDR3 spans 14 residues.

The chain links TRBV14 to TRBJ2-1; 8 nucleotides match TRBD2. TRBJ2-7 matches the DNA end more closely, so the J call is doubtful. Germline assignment: CDR1 SGHDN and CDR2 FVKESK. This CDR3 spans 16 amino acids. CDR3 sequence (DNA): TGTGCCAGCAGCCCTTCTAGCGGGCAGAATTACAATGAGCAGTACTTC. Its translation: CASSPSSGQNYNEQYF.

The V gene is TRBV7-9, the J gene TRBJ2-5; D unresolved. The germline V gene has CDR1 SEHNR and CDR2 FQNEAQ (reference sequence). The CDR3 extends over 12 amino acids. Deletions cut 6 bases from V and 11 bases from J, with 16 bases between. In DNA, the CDR3 is TGTGCCAGCAGTGGCCTAGGCAATGAGCAGTACTTC. This sequence encodes CASSGLGNEQYF. The whole variable domain, remainder taken from reference TRBV7-9 and TRBJ2-5, is DTGVSQNPRHKITKRGQNVTFRCDPISEHNRLYWYRQTLGQGPEFLTYFQNEAQLEKSRLLSDRFSAERPKGSFSTLEIQRTEQGDSAMYLCASSGLGNEQYFGPGTRLLVL.

Note on this clonotype: This may be a read error: a much more frequent sequence differs by one nucleotide. The gene calls are TRBV13 and TRBJ2-3; maybe TRBD1 (5 bases). Trimming took off 2 bases at V and 4 bases at J, with 10 bases between the two ends. From germline, CDR1 is PRHDT and CDR2 FYEKMQ (reference sequence). This CDR3 region has 14 residues. The CDR3 DNA is TGTGCCAGCAGCTTAAACAGGTTCGCAGATACGCAGTATTTT. This translates into CASSLNRFADTQYF.

This sequence joins TRBV10-1 and TRBJ2-7, with D possibly TRBD1 on 5 matching bases. V was shortened by 4 bases and J by 2 bases, with 12 bases between the two germline ends. The CDR3 has 14 amino acids. Germline lookup yields CDR1 WNHNN and CDR2 SYGVQD (reference sequence). The CDR3 spells CASSGGQPPYEQYF. The DNA for the CDR3 is TGCGCCAGCAGTGGGGGCCAGCCCCCCTACGAGCAGTACTTC.

This clonotype was observed once. V gene TRBV7-8 combines with J gene TRBJ2-6, with D possibly matching TRBD1 (7 bases). Trimming removed 11 bases from V and 0 bases from J, with 17 bases in between. Per germline, CDR1 SGHVS and CDR2 FQNEAQ. The CDR3 is made up of 16 amino acids. In nucleotides, the CDR3 is TGTGCCTCCTCAGGGGGGTCGGTCTCTGGGGCCAACGTCCTGACTTTC. Translated, it gives CASSGGSVSGANVLTF.

This sequence joins TRBV29-1 and TRBJ2-7; D unclear. The DNA end is a closer match to TRBJ2-5, so the J assignment may be wrong. Germline CDR1 SQVTM, CDR2 ANQGSEA. This CDR3 comprises 14 residues. The CDR3 DNA is TGCAGCGTTGAAACGGTAAACCCCCGAGAGACCCAGTACTTC. It translates to CSVETVNPRETQYF.

The V call is TRBV5-1, the J call TRBJ2-2, with D maybe TRBD2 (6 bases). The CDR3 spans 14 residues. V was trimmed by 6 bases and J by 3 bases, leaving 12 bases between them. Germline V gene data show CDR1 as SGHRS and CDR2 as YFSETQ. This CDR3 is CASNWDSYTGELFF. DNA of the CDR3: TGCGCCAGCAACTGGGACTCGTACACCGGGGAGCTGTTTTTT. Full variable domain (outside the CDR3, taken from reference TRBV5-1 and TRBJ2-2): KAGVTQTPRYLIKTRGQQVTLSCSPISGHRSVSWYQQTPGQGLQFLFEYFSETQRNKGNFPGRFSGRQFSNSRSEMNVSTLELGDSALYLCASNWDSYTGELFFGEGSRLTVL.

This clonotype has just a few counts. The CDR3 protein is CSARGAGEGTQYF. DNA for the CDR3: TGCAGTGCTAGAGGGGCTGGAGAGGGGACCCAGTACTTC. The rearrangement links TRBV20-1 to TRBJ2-5; TRBD2 might be the D (5 bases). CDR3 length equals 13 residues. Germline V CDR1 and CDR2: DFQATT, SNEGSKA (reference sequence). V lost 1 base and J 7 bases, leaving 13 bases between the germline ends.

This clonotype was seen a few times. DNA of the CDR3: TGCAGTGCTAGAGAGACTAGCAGCCACCAAGAGACCCAGTACTTC. Translating gives CSARETSSHQETQYF. The chain carries TRBV20-1 and TRBJ2-5; TRBD2 matches at 7 bases. CDR1 DFQATT and CDR2 SNEGSKA come from the germline V gene (reference sequence). J lost 0 bases, V lost 0 bases, and 4 bases had no gene match. The CDR3 has 15 amino acids.

Of note for this clonotype: A much larger clone is a single base away; this may be a read error. In this CDR3 the conserved last residue, phenylalanine or tryptophan, is missing, so a read error is likely. This chain joins TRBV29-1 and TRBJ2-7; 15 bases are a match to TRBD2. Trimming cost V 3 bases and J 6 bases; bases outside gene matches: 0. Germline V lookup: CDR1 SQVTM, CDR2 ANQGSEA. CDR3 length: 13 amino acids. As DNA, the CDR3 is TGCAGCGTTGAGGGACTAGCGGGAGGCGAGCAGTACTCC. It yields the protein CSVEGLAGGEQYS.

V gene TRBV12-5 combines with J gene TRBJ2-7, with 11 nucleotides matching TRBD1. The assigned J gene may be wrong: the sequence end matches TRBJ2-5 better. The CDR3 runs 15 residues. Germline CDR1 reads LGHNT; CDR2 reads FRNRAP. CDR3 region: CASGLGTGGAETQYF. The CDR3, as DNA: TGTGCTAGTGGTTTGGGGACAGGGGGCGCCGAGACCCAGTACTTC.

This chain uses TRBV20-1 with TRBJ2-5; D gene ambiguous. Trimming pared 6 bases from V and 0 bases from J, leaving 14 bases between. The CDR3 is made up of 14 amino acids. CDR1 and CDR2 (germline): DFQATT, SNEGSKA (reference sequence). The CDR3 DNA sequence: TGCAGTGCGCCTGTCGATTGGTACCAAGAGACCCAGTACTTC. Translating it yields CSAPVDWYQETQYF.

This clonotype was seen only a few times. V and J are TRBV5-1 and TRBJ2-4; D gene uncertain. Trimming pared 2 bases from V and 13 bases from J, leaving 16 bases between. Germline values: CDR1 SGHRS, CDR2 YFSETQ. The CDR3 spans 13 residues. CDR3 protein: CASSFGNQREQYF. The CDR3 region has the DNA TGCGCCAGCAGCTTCGGAAATCAGCGAGAGCAGTACTTC.

V and J are TRBV7-2 and TRBJ2-5, with D tentatively TRBD2 (7 bases). Trimming removed 4 bases at V and 4 bases at J, with 16 bases between. CDR3 length equals 15 residues. CDR1 is SGHTA and CDR2 is FQGNSA in the germline V gene. CDR3 protein: CASSSWGGRGETQYF. CDR3 DNA sequence: TGTGCCAGCAGCTCCTGGGGGGGGCGGGGAGAGACCCAGTACTTC.

This clonotype was counted a single time. The rearrangement uses TRBV5-1 and TRBJ1-4; D call uncertain. V lost 4 bases and J 5 bases, leaving 9 bases between the germline ends. The CDR3 totals 13 residues. Per germline, CDR1 SGHRS and CDR2 YFSETQ. The CDR3: CASSGPKNEKLFF. CDR3 nucleotide sequence: TGCGCCAGCAGCGGGCCCAAGAATGAAAAACTGTTTTTT. The full variable domain, with the rest looked up from reference TRBV5-1 and TRBJ1-4, is KAGVTQTPRYLIKTRGQQVTLSCSPISGHRSVSWYQQTPGQGLQFLFEYFSETQRNKGNFPGRFSGRQFSNSRSEMNVSTLELGDSALYLCASSGPKNEKLFFGSGTQLSVL.